Here is one T cell receptor beta chain with its context. The antigen is undetermined. This specimen belongs to a study of long-term antiretroviral therapy in people with HIV. Study-wide results and caveats: Once patients were on ART, diversity went higher but still fell short of transplant donor controls.

Germline V gives CDR1 SGHAT, CDR2 FQNNGV. Trimming took 5 bases from V and 4 from J, leaving 14 bases between them. CDR3 length: 14 amino acids. Two or more post-ART PBMC samples, plus at least one pre-ART sample, were available for each donor. The immunoSEQ assay was v3.0, run at survey level. Libraries were prepared by immunoSEQ multiplex PCR; TCRdb keeps only in-frame clonotypes and omits some of them. In the table there are 15,000 to 20,000 clones, about 80% of which are singletons. The sequences come from unsorted PBMCs, collected just before starting antiretroviral therapy. This clonotype was obtained from a man aged 35-49 years with HIV. The chain employs TRBV11-2 and TRBJ1-1, with D possibly being TRBD1 (5 bases). The CDR3 spells CASSETGGGTEAFF. CDR3 DNA sequence: TGTGCCAGCAGCGAGACCGGGGGTGGCACTGAAGCTTTCTTT.